This T cell receptor beta chain emerged from a study of response to subunit inactivated influenza vaccine. This clonotype was counted only a few times. Antigen specificity is unknown. General study results and limits: Only a handful of new T cells, the authors suggested, are recruited with each seasonal influenza vaccination.

Trimming left V 2 bases short and J 2 bases short, with 19 bases between. This CDR3 region has 17 residues. Germline values: CDR1 MNHEY, CDR2 SVGAGI. TCRdb used MiXCR to reprocess the RT-PCR reads, holding one entry per CDR3 protein. The table lists about 150,000 distinct CDR3 sequences, 9.5% to 12% of them singletons. Sequences were derived from CD8+ T cells sorted from PBMCs, sampled around 25 months after vaccination. The TCR comes from a man aged 50-75 years who received an inactivated influenza vaccine. The genes are TRBV6-5 and TRBJ2-7; maybe TRBD1 (5 bases). The CDR3 loop is CASSYLSQGDLTYEQYF. The CDR3 coding sequence is TGTGCCAGCAGTTACCTTTCTCAGGGCGATCTCACCTACGAGCAGTACTTC.